Sequencing of this TCR beta chain was carried out in a study of spatial heterogeneity in lung cancer. Germline CDR1 is MNHEY and CDR2 is SVGEGT. V lost 6 bases, J lost 4 bases, and 10 bases lay in between. The length of the CDR3 is 13 residues. TCRdb called the 5' RACE reads again in MiXCR, with one record for every CDR3 protein. The repertoire holds about 35,000 distinct CDR3 sequences, with around 3.1% as singletons. Time point denoted: sample taken at primary tumor resection. The donors comprised approximately 75 untreated early-stage non-small cell lung cancer patients. Without sorting, whole RNA was sequenced from tumor, nontumor lung or frozen PBMC. This clonotype was seen ten or more times.

Sequenced here: normal lung tissue next to the tumor, sampled at surgery. The chain joins TRBV6-2 or TRBV6-3 to TRBJ1-3; D unresolved. The sequence was obtained from a male donor with early-stage non-small cell lung cancer. This CDR3 reads CASSPFGGNTIYF. The CDR3 DNA reads as TGTGCCAGCAGCCCCTTCGGCGGAAACACCATATATTTT.